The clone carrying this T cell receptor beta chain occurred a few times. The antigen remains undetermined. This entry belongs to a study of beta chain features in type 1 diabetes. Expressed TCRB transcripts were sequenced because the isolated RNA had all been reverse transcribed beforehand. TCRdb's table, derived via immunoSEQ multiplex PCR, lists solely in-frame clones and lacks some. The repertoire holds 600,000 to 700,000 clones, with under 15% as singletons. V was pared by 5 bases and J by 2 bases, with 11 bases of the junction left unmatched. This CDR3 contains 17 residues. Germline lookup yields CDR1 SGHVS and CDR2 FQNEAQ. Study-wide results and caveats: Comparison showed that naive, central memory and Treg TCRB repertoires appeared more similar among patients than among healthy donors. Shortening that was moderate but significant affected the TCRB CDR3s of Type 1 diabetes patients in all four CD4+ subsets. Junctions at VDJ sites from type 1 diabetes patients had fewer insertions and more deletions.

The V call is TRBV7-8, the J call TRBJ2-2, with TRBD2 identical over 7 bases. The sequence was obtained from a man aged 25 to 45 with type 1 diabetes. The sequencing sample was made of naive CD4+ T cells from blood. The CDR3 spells CASSPLPSGGNTGELFF. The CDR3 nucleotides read TGTGCCAGCAGCCCCCTCCCATCGGGGGGAAACACCGGGGAGCTGTTTTTT.